What follows is one TCR beta chain and its context. This entry is derived from a study of cytomegalovirus exposure and HLA in healthy donors. The CDR3 runs 17 residues. Researchers ran the PCR with 60 Vbeta and 13 Jbeta primers. Sequencing was performed with immunoSEQ multiplex PCR; in TCRdb, only in-frame clones are kept and a portion is missing. Here the sample spans 150,000 or so clones, 74% being singletons. The chain recombines TRBV21-1 with TRBJ2-3; the table assigns TRBD2, which was not confirmed against the DNA. TRBV21-1 is a pseudogene. Input material: PBMCs. The sequence was collected from a man between 18 and 29 years old in good health and CMV-seropositive. CDR3 DNA sequence: TGTGCCAGCAGCAATGGTGAGGAGGGGGGGCCCACAGATACGCAGTATTTT. The encoded protein is CASSNGEEGGPTDTQYF.